Presented here are 17 T cell receptor beta chains from one specimen sequenced in a study of blood T cell repertoires in COVID-19. Method: immunoSEQ multiplex PCR; TCRdb's copy keeps in-frame clones and lacks some. This table has roughly 56,000 clones, roughly 92% appearing once. The sequenced sample was peripheral blood. The receptors were gathered from a man in his fifties or sixties with active COVID-19.

The V call is TRBV5-1, the J call TRBJ2-1, with a weak D call TRBD2 (6 bases). CDR3 length: 15 amino acids. Germline V CDR1 and CDR2: SGHRS, YFSETQ. V was clipped by 5 bases and J by 6 bases, with 18 bases between them. The CDR3 DNA follows: TGCGCCAGCAGGGTCCGGCGGGATCCTCTCAATGAGCAGTTCTTC. Translating it yields CASRVRRDPLNEQFF.

The chain is built from TRBV19 and TRBJ1-5; D possibly corresponds to TRBD1 (6 bases). Per the germline V gene, CDR1 is LNHDA and CDR2 is SQIVND (reference sequence). V lost 4 bases and J 0 bases, leaving 19 bases between the germline ends. The CDR3 sequence is 18 residues long. The CDR3 spells CASSTRQGSLLSNQPQHF. CDR3 DNA sequence: TGTGCCAGTAGTACCCGGCAGGGGTCCCTCCTTAGCAATCAGCCCCAGCATTTT.

Notes on this clone: Other DNA sequences from this sample encode an identical CDR3 as well. V usage is TRBV30 and J usage is TRBJ1-5; D uncertain. This CDR3 spans 13 amino acids. Germline V gene lookup returns CDR1 GTSNPN and CDR2 SVGIG (reference sequence). The V and J ends lost 0 bases and 4 bases respectively, with 7 bases between them. The CDR3 spells CAWSVRENQPQHF. The CDR3 DNA is TGTGCCTGGAGTGTACGAGAAAATCAGCCCCAGCATTTT.

This clone was found a few times. This chain joins TRBV2 and TRBJ2-1; 9 nucleotides agree with TRBD1. Germline V CDR1 and CDR2: SNHLY, FYNNEI. The CDR3 is 16 amino acids. Germline trimming cut 6 bases from V and 0 bases from J; bases unmatched to any gene: 6. The CDR3 DNA sequence: TGTGCCAGCAGAAGGACAGGGGAGAGCTCCTACAATGAGCAGTTCTTC. Protein product: CASRRTGESSYNEQFF.

CDR3: CASSPTGGSGNTIYF. The DNA for the CDR3 is TGTGCCAGCAGTCCTACCGGGGGGTCTGGAAACACCATATATTTT. This chain links TRBV25-1 with TRBJ1-3; D is possibly TRBD1 (5 bases). With 5 bases removed from V and 1 base from J, the gap between germline ends came to 12 bases. This CDR3 has 15 amino acids. CDR1 and CDR2 from the germline V gene are MGHDK and SYGVNS.

J is TRBJ1-4 and V is TRBV5-1, with 8 bases aligning to TRBD1. Per germline, CDR1 SGHRS and CDR2 YFSETQ. This CDR3 region has 15 residues. V was pared by 4 bases and J by 11 bases, with 13 bases of the junction left unmatched. The CDR3 loop reads CASSAGQGNALKLFF. The CDR3 DNA follows: TGCGCCAGCAGCGCCGGACAGGGAAACGCCCTCAAACTGTTTTTT.

The rearrangement joins TRBV7-2 to TRBJ1-2; the D is unclear. This CDR3 contains 15 residues. CDR1 and CDR2 from the germline V gene are SGHTA and FQGNSA. V lost 3 bases, J lost 4 bases, and 15 bases lay in between. This CDR3 reads CASSFSLTPSYGYTF. The CDR3 bases are TGTGCCAGCAGCTTCTCACTTACTCCAAGCTATGGCTACACCTTC. Looking up the rest from reference TRBV7-2 and TRBJ1-2 gives the full variable domain: GAGVSQSPSNKVTEKGKDVELRCDPISGHTALYWYRQSLGQGLEFLIYFQGNSAPDKSGLPSDRFSAERTGGSVSTLTIQRTQQEDSAVYLCASSFSLTPSYGYTFGSGTRLTVV.

The DNA of the CDR3 is TGTGCCACCAGCACGACGGGGAATTCACCCCTCCACTTT. The encoded protein is CATSTTGNSPLHF. V gene TRBV15 combines with J gene TRBJ1-6; D gene unclear. V shed 4 bases and J shed 7 bases, with 8 bases lying between them. The CDR3 extends over 13 amino acids. Per the germline V gene, CDR1 is LNHNV and CDR2 is YYDKDF (reference sequence).

The chain employs TRBV5-8 and TRBJ2-7; tentatively, D is TRBD1 (6 bases). CDR1 and CDR2 (germline): SGHTS, YDEGEE. The CDR3 runs 13 residues. The V gene lost 3 bases and the J gene lost 5 bases, with 12 bases spanning the gap. The CDR3 sequence: CASSSLRGNEQYF. CDR3 in DNA: TGTGCCAGCAGCTCTCTAAGGGGGAACGAGCAGTACTTC.

This chain connects TRBV4-1 to TRBJ2-7, with 10 bases aligning to TRBD2. The CDR3 runs to 16 residues. The V and J ends lost 3 bases and 0 bases, in that order; junction bases with no gene match: 5. Germline V gives CDR1 MGHRA, CDR2 YSYEKL. CDR3 bases: TGCGCCAGCAGCCAGGGGCCTAGCGGGAGCTCCTACGAGCAGTACTTC. The encoded protein is CASSQGPSGSSYEQYF.

This chain connects TRBV27 to TRBJ2-7; TRBD1 aligns across 11 bases. The germline gives CDR1 MNHEY, CDR2 SMNVEV (reference sequence). The CDR3 extends over 15 amino acids. Unmatched junction bases numbered 7, after V lost 3 bases and J lost 6 bases. The CDR3 protein is CASSLRPGTGGEQYF. The CDR3, as DNA: TGTGCCAGCAGTTTGCGCCCCGGGACAGGGGGCGAGCAGTACTTC.

The chain joins TRBV9 to TRBJ2-1; tentative D call: TRBD1 (6 bases). Trimming pared 2 bases from V and 5 bases from J, leaving 14 bases between. Germline loops: CDR1 SGDLS, CDR2 YYNGEE. The CDR3 runs to 15 residues. CDR3 amino acids: CASSVGHGPNNEQFF. CDR3 in DNA: TGTGCCAGCAGCGTGGGACACGGGCCCAACAATGAGCAGTTCTTC.

This clone was seen once. The DNA of the CDR3 is TGTGCCAGCGGGGGGTCCTATAATTCACCCCTCCACTTT. Its translation: CASGGSYNSPLHF. The rearrangement uses TRBV9 and TRBJ1-6; tentative D call: TRBD1 (5 bases). The CDR3 is made up of 13 amino acids. V shed 7 bases and J shed 1 base, with 6 bases lying between them. Germline V lookup: CDR1 SGDLS, CDR2 YYNGEE.

This sequence joins TRBV5-1 and TRBJ2-1, with TRBD2 matching over 9 bases. The germline V gene has CDR1 SGHRS and CDR2 YFSETQ. The CDR3 has 16 amino acids. V gave up 6 bases and J gave up 3 bases; unmatched junction bases: 10. CDR3 DNA sequence: TGCGCCAGCACTGGTTTAGCGGGAGTTATCTACAATGAGCAGTTCTTC. Protein: CASTGLAGVIYNEQFF.

This chain links TRBV29-1 with TRBJ2-1, with TRBD1 identical over 7 bases. Germline assignment: CDR1 SQVTM and CDR2 ANQGSEA. CDR3 length equals 13 residues. V trimming: 7 bases; J trimming: 7 bases; junction bases outside the gene matches: 10. This CDR3 reads CSAARQGTNEQFF. DNA of the CDR3: TGCAGCGCGGCCAGACAGGGAACGAATGAGCAGTTCTTC.

This sequence joins TRBV5-4 and TRBJ2-6; the D gene is possibly TRBD2 (5 bases). Germline-derived CDR1 and CDR2 are SGHNT and YYREEE (reference sequence). There are 16 residues in the CDR3. Trimming pared 2 bases from V and 1 base from J, leaving 10 bases between. CDR3 protein: CASSLMSGSGANVLTF. DNA for the CDR3: TGTGCCAGCAGCTTAATGTCGGGGTCTGGGGCCAACGTCCTGACTTTC.

J is TRBJ1-2 and V is TRBV25-1; D uncertain. The germline V and J ends were trimmed by 3 bases and 8 bases, with 13 bases remaining between them. Per the germline V gene, CDR1 is MGHDK and CDR2 is SYGVNS. CDR3 length: 13 residues. CDR3: CASSDNSLLGYTF. DNA for the CDR3: TGTGCCAGCAGTGATAACAGTCTACTCGGCTACACCTTC.